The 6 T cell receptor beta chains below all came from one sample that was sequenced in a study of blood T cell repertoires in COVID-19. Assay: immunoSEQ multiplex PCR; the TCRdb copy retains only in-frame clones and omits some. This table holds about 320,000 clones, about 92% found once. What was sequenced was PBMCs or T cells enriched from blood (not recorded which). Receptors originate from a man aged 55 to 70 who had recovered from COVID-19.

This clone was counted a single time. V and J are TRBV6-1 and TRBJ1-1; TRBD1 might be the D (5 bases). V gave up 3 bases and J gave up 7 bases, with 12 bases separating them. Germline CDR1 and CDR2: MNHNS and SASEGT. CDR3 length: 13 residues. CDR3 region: CASSEGRGLEAFF. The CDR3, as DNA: TGTGCCAGCAGTGAGGGGAGGGGACTTGAAGCTTTCTTT.

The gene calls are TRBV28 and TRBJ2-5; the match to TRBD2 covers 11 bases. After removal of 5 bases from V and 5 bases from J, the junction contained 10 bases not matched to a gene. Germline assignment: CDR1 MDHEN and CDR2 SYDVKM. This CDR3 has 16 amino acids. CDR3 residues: CASSHIAGGPRETQYF. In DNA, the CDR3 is TGTGCCAGCAGTCATATAGCGGGAGGGCCTCGGGAGACCCAGTACTTC.

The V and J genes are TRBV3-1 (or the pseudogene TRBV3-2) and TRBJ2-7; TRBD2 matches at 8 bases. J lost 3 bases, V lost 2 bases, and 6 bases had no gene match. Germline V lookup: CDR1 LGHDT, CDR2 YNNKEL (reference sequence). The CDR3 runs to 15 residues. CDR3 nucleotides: TGTGCCAGCAGCCAACGGGGGGGGGCCAGCTACGAGCAGTACTTC. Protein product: CASSQRGGASYEQYF.

The CDR3 protein is CASSSTYPGAFF. The CDR3, as DNA: TGTGCCAGCAGTTCCACGTACCCCGGAGCTTTCTTT. The chain employs TRBV12-3 or TRBV12-4 and TRBJ1-1; no clear D. V was pared by 4 bases and J by 10 bases, with 13 bases between. This CDR3 region has 12 residues.

The DNA of the CDR3 is TGTGCCAGTAGTCCAATGACAGGGGGCAACACTGAAGCTTTCTTT. Residues: CASSPMTGGNTEAFF. This rearrangement joins TRBV19 to TRBJ1-1, with 10 bases fitting TRBD1. Trimming at V came to 5 bases and at J to 2 bases, leaving 5 bases not matched to a gene. This CDR3 contains 15 residues. From germline, CDR1 is LNHDA and CDR2 SQIVND (reference sequence).

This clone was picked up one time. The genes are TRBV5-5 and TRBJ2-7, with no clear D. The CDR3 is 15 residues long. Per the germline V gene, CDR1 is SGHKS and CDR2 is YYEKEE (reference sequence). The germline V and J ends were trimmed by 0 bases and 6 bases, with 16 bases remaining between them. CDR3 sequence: CASSLEIAGFSEQYF. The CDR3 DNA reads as TGTGCCAGCAGCTTGGAAATCGCAGGATTCTCCGAGCAGTACTTC.